The 4 T cell receptor beta chains listed next were all sequenced from one sample in a study of blood T cell repertoires in COVID-19. TCRdb's table, derived via immunoSEQ multiplex PCR, lists solely in-frame clones and lacks some. The table records 390,000 or so clones, roughly 89% of them present only once. The sample comprised peripheral blood. The receptors originated from a man in his late teens or twenties with active or convalescent COVID-19.

This chain connects TRBV11-2 to TRBJ2-4; D is uncertain. The CDR3 is 16 residues long. CDR1 is SGHAT and CDR2 is FQNNGV in the germline V gene. Trimming took 4 bases from V and 0 from J, leaving 13 bases between them. The DNA for the CDR3 is TGTGCCAGCAGCTCGGTAGCAGAACTAGCCAAAAACATTCAGTACTTC. Its protein product is CASSSVAELAKNIQYF.

This chain joins TRBV4-3 and TRBJ2-5; 7 bases are a match to TRBD2. The CDR3 totals 19 residues. Trimming cost V 1 base and J 4 bases; bases outside gene matches: 18. Germline values: CDR1 LGHNA, CDR2 YSLEER. The CDR3 region has the DNA TGCGCCAGCAGCCAAGGGAGGGGTGGCTGGAGGACTAGGGGAGAGACCCAGTACTTC. Its protein product is CASSQGRGGWRTRGETQYF.

The chain couples TRBV9 to TRBJ2-1, with 10 bases aligning to TRBD2. V was clipped by 0 bases and J by 9 bases; unmatched bases: 12. CDR3 length: 17 residues. The germline V gene encodes CDR1 SGDLS and CDR2 YYNGEE. CDR3 loop: CASSVGALAGELGEQFF. The CDR3 bases are TGTGCCAGCAGCGTAGGGGCCCTAGCGGGAGAGCTAGGTGAGCAGTTCTTC.

The chain joins TRBV3-1 (or the pseudogene TRBV3-2) to TRBJ2-2; D call uncertain. The CDR3 has 14 residues. Germline values: CDR1 LGHDT, CDR2 YNNKEL (reference sequence). V shed 2 bases and J shed 4 bases, with 8 bases lying between them. The CDR3 DNA reads TGTGCCAGCAGCCAAATAGTCGGCACCGGGGAGCTGTTTTTT. Translated, it gives CASSQIVGTGELFF.